This T cell receptor beta chain was found in a study of human T cells and chemical hapten exposure listed by TCRdb under 2021. With respect to the entire study: For sensitization, 2% DPC in acetone was applied to an approximately 2 cm by approximately 2 cm area of upper inner arm skin. Blood was sampled from patients pre-sensitization (week 0) and at 2, 6 and about 24 weeks after DPC sensitization. The patient cohort, mostly female, included alopecia areata with under or over 50% scalp involvement, alopecia totalis and alopecia universalis. For every blood RNA sample, sequencing covered both the TCR alpha and TCR beta chains. The libraries were sequenced as a pool, and the TCR yield per sample differed mostly because of small variations in library volumes within the pool. Patch testing was performed on the upper back with Finn chambers containing 0.01% DPC, and the patch tests were scored after 6 days according to International Contact Dermatitis Research Group standards. Under 30 alopecia patients gave blood for TCR sequencing at one to four time points (pre-sensitization, 2, 6 and 24 weeks). Peripheral blood TCR repertoire changes were tracked in vivo in alopecia patients during primary and secondary sensitization to the hapten diphenylcyclopropenone (DPC). Weekly therapeutic DPC doses were additionally applied to the scalp of patients throughout the roughly 24-week study period.

V sheds 6 bases and J sheds 4 bases, leaving 14 bases between their ends. Counted from cysteine to phenylalanine, this CDR3 has 13 amino acids. Only the CDR3 DNA stays, 39 bases, in frame from base 1. Via the germline V gene, CDR1 is SQVTM and CDR2 ANQGSEA. Note on this clonotype: The antigen this receptor binds is unknown. One base away there is no much larger clone; base qualities are not given.

The receptor library was made with RACE. Reads for this sample came from a NextSeq 500. Library preparation attached unique molecular identifiers to individual cDNA molecules for quantitative, reproducible TCR counting. The paper's data handling went like this. Samples had a median of roughly 98,000 TCRs, with a range from roughly 23,224 to 750,000. V, J and CDR3 annotation of the TCR reads was performed with the Decombinator software suite. To make PS versus PT1 abundance plots, every sample was subsampled to the same number of TCRs (28,000). Expanded TCRs were defined as absent before sensitization and observed at least eight times at the 2-week time point. In TCRdb, the public reads were trimmed at Q25 with fastp and aligned with MiXCR, with productive beta chains retained. When rows share a CDR3 protein, they turn into one entry using the most common DNA and genes. These V and J calls originate from TCRdb's pipeline instead of the authors' own analysis. Recorded for this sample are about 39,000 distinct CDR3 sequences; roughly 13% of them occurred a single time. Around 2% of the sample lies in the top ten.

The time point label corresponds to: patch test 3, about 24 weeks after DPC sensitization. The treatment or condition label, read with the paper, signifies: therapeutic diphenylcyclopropenone sensitization with weekly scalp DPC. Total RNA was isolated from unfractionated whole blood collected in Tempus Blood RNA tubes. At each patch-test visit, blood was drawn before the patch test was applied. To be eligible, patients had to be aged 18 to 70, diagnosed with alopecia and judged suitable for DPC therapy, while pregnant patients were excluded. Paper-wide results and their limitations: After repeated subsampling, the strength of the expansion versus patch-test correlation and the threshold at which it became significant changed. A positive correlation was found between the number of PT1 expanded TCRs and patch test score, with significance reached at thresholds 8, 16 and 32 but not 4. DPC sensitization did not change the number of TCRs with a frequency above 1 in 1000, and there was no evidence of changes in global repertoire structure. Compared with pre-sensitization or healthy control sets, expanded TCRs formed significantly more large CDR3 similarity clusters, which is consistent with antigen-driven responses. Because every patient had alopecia, a presumed autoimmune disease, the patients' immune response might differ from that of healthy individuals.

This clonotype was sampled from a middle-aged woman with alopecia areata. Some clones in this sample may be carry-over from other donors' samples. The specimen was whole blood, collected in connection with sensitization to the hapten diphenylcyclopropenone (DPC). Rearrangement joined TRBV29-1 to TRBJ2-3; matching of 6 bases hints at TRBD1 as the D gene. The DNA sequence is as follows: TGCAGCGTCTCTGAGGGGGTGGCAGATACGCAGTATTTT. Its protein product is CSVSEGVADTQYF.